A single sample gave rise to the 8 T cell receptor beta chains below, sequenced in a study of long-term antiretroviral therapy in people with HIV. At survey level, the immunoSEQ assay was run in its v3.0 version. The data were produced by immunoSEQ multiplex PCR, yet TCRdb's version contains in-frame clones alone and is incomplete. Of 20,000 to 25,000 clones listed, 85% to 95% are singletons. The specimen was unsorted PBMCs, collected 4.4 years after starting antiretroviral therapy. The source of these receptors is a woman aged 45 to 65 with HIV.

V gene TRBV5-4 combines with J gene TRBJ2-7; D perhaps matches TRBD1 (6 bases). Germline assignment: CDR1 SGHNT and CDR2 YYREEE (reference sequence). This CDR3 is built from 13 residues. Trimming stripped 0 bases from V and 3 bases from J, with 7 bases between. For the CDR3, the DNA is TGTGCCAGCAGCTTGGTAGGGGGCTACGAGCAGTACTTC. This codes for CASSLVGGYEQYF.

The chain is built from TRBV5-1 and TRBJ1-1; 9 positions match TRBD1. The J segment lost 5 bases and the V segment lost 0 bases, leaving 11 bases of the junction unmatched. Germline-derived CDR1 and CDR2 are SGHRS and YFSETQ. This CDR3 spans 17 amino acids. DNA for the CDR3: TGCGCCAGCAGCTTGGCCCCGGGACAGGGACTAGGGACTGAAGCTTTCTTT. It codes for CASSLAPGQGLGTEAFF.

The V gene is TRBV6-1, the J gene TRBJ1-1; D not certain. The CDR3 covers 11 residues. The germline gives CDR1 MNHNS, CDR2 SASEGT. Trimming took off 2 bases at V and 5 bases at J, with 3 bases between the two ends. CDR3: CASSELTEAFF. The CDR3 DNA is TGTGCCAGCAGTGAATTGACTGAAGCTTTCTTT.

V usage is TRBV30 and J usage is TRBJ2-7; 7 nucleotides line up with TRBD1. The germline CDR1 and CDR2 sequences are GTSNPN and SVGIG (reference sequence). The CDR3 runs to 13 residues. The V gene end was trimmed by 3 bases and the J gene end by 3 bases; junction bases not matched to a gene: 5. CDR3 nucleotide sequence: TGTGCCTGGAGCACCGGGACAGTCTACGAGCAGTACTTC. Translating it yields CAWSTGTVYEQYF.

This clone was detected only once. The V gene is TRBV2, the J gene TRBJ1-2, with TRBD1 matching over 9 bases. With 8 bases clipped from V and 2 bases from J, the junction kept 3 bases outside the gene matches. CDR3 length equals 13 residues. Germline values: CDR1 SNHLY, CDR2 FYNNEI. For the CDR3, the DNA is TGTGCCAGCGGCGGGACAGGGAACTATGGCTACACCTTC. Protein sequence: CASGGTGNYGYTF.

The V and J genes are TRBV10-3 and TRBJ2-7; TRBD1 agrees at 8 bases. The CDR3 has 14 residues. Losses at the gene ends were 5 bases for V and 6 bases for J; bases not matched to a gene: 9. The V gene's germline CDR1 is ENHRY and CDR2 SYGVKD. The CDR3 coding sequence is TGTGCCATCAGTTCCGGACAGGGAAGCGCCGAGCAGTACTTC. This encodes CAISSGQGSAEQYF.

The V call is TRBV2, the J call TRBJ1-2; D not certain. This CDR3 is 12 amino acids long. V shed 2 bases and J shed 4 bases, with 5 bases lying between them. The germline gives CDR1 SNHLY, CDR2 FYNNEI. CDR3 sequence (DNA): TGTGCCAGCAGTGAACAGATCTATGGCTACACCTTC. Translating gives CASSEQIYGYTF. The whole variable domain, remainder taken from reference TRBV2 and TRBJ1-2, is EPEVTQTPSHQVTQMGQEVILRCVPISNHLYFYWYRQILGQKVEFLVSFYNNEISEKSEIFDDQFSVERPDGSNFTLKIRSTKLEDSAMYFCASSEQIYGYTFGSGTRLTVV.

The chain uses TRBV5-1 and TRBJ2-7; D call uncertain. This CDR3 contains 12 residues. The germline gives CDR1 SGHRS, CDR2 YFSETQ. Trimming took off 2 bases at V and 5 bases at J, with 8 bases between the two ends. The DNA for the CDR3 is TGCGCCAGCAGCTTTACTGGAGACGAGCAGTACTTC. Its translation: CASSFTGDEQYF.